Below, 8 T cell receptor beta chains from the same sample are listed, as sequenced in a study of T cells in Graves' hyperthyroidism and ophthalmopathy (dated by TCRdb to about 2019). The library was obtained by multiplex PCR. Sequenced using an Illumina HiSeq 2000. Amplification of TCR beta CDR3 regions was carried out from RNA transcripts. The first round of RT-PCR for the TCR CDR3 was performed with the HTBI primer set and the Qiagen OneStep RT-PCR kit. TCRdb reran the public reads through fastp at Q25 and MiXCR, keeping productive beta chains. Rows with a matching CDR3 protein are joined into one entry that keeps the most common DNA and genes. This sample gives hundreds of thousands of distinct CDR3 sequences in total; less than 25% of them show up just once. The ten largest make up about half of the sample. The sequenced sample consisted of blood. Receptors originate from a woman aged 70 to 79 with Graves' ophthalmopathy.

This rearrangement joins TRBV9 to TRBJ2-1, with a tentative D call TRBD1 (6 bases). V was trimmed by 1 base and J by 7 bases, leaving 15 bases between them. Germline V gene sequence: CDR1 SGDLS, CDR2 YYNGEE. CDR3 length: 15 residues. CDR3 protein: CASSVWAGESNEQFF. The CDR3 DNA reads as TGTGCCAGCAGCGTATGGGCAGGGGAAAGTAATGAGCAGTTCTTC.

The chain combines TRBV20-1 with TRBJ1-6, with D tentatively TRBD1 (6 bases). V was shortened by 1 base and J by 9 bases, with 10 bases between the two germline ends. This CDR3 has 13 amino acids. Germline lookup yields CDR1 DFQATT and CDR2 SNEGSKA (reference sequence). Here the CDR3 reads CSARVGGSSPLHF. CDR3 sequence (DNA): TGCAGTGCTAGAGTAGGGGGGAGTTCACCCCTCCACTTT.

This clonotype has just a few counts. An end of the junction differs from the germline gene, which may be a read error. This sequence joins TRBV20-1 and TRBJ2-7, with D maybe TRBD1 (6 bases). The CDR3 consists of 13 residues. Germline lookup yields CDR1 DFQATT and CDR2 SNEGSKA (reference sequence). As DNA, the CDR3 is TGCAGTGCAAAAGGGACAATATCCTACGAGCAATACTTC. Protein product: CSAKGTISYEQYF.

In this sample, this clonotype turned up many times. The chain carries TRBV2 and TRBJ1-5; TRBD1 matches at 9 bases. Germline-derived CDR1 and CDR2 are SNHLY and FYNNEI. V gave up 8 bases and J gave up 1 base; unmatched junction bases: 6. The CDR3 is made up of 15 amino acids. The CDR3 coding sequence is TGTGCCAGCCAACAGGGGGCGAAAAGCAATCAGCCCCAGCATTTT. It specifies CASQQGAKSNQPQHF.

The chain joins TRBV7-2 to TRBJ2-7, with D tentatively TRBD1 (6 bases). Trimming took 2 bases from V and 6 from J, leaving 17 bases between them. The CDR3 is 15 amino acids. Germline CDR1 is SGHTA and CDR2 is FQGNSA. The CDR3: CASSLSLGGSSEQYF. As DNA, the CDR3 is TGTGCCAGCAGCTTATCATTAGGGGGTAGTAGCGAGCAGTACTTC. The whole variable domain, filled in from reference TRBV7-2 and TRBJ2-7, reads GAGVSQSPSNKVTEKGKDVELRCDPISGHTALYWYRQSLGQGLEFLIYFQGNSAPDKSGLPSDRFSAERTGGSVSTLTIQRTQQEDSAVYLCASSLSLGGSSEQYFGPGTRLTVT.

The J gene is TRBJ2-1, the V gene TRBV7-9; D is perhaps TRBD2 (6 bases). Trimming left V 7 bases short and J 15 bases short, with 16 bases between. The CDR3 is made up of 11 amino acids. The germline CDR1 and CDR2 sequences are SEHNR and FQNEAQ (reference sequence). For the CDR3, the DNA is TGTGCCAGCAACCCGACTAGTGTTGTGTTCTTC. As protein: CASNPTSVVFF.

The CDR3 loop is CASSTGRWDEQFF. The CDR3 DNA reads as TGTGCCAGCAGCACCGGGCGGTGGGATGAGCAGTTCTTC. This chain links TRBV7-3 with TRBJ2-1; no firm D call. The CDR3 runs 13 residues. Trimming cost V 5 bases and J 8 bases, with 13 bases left between them. Per germline, CDR1 SGHTA and CDR2 FQGTGA.

The CDR3 DNA follows: TGTGCCAGCAGCCGGGAGAGGGGGCGCTCAGAGACCCAGTACTTC. Translated, it gives CASSRERGRSETQYF. V gene TRBV2 combines with J gene TRBJ2-5; perhaps TRBD1 as D (7 bases). The CDR3 sequence is 15 residues long. The germline V and J ends were trimmed by 6 bases and 4 bases, with 18 bases remaining between them. CDR1 and CDR2 from the germline V gene are SNHLY and FYNNEI.